This record looks at one T cell receptor (beta chain) sequence and its context. This clonotype was counted only a few times. The antigen it recognizes is unknown. Per-base quality was not reported, and no clone a single base away is much larger than it. This entry comes from a study of T cell repertoires in cytomegalovirus infection (dated by TCRdb to the late 2010s). Concerning the study at large: Alongside well-studied HLA-B-restricted epitopes, the peptide stimulations were aimed at recently identified HLA-C-restricted CMV epitopes, whose presentation resists viral immunomodulation. Donor HLA type was relevant to the analysis, as public TCR beta signatures indicated carriage of CMV infection together with the matching HLA type.

Study-wide findings and limitations: In both this cohort and an independent roughly 350-donor cohort, the cumulative frequency of public TCR beta family members distinguished carriers of CMV infection plus the relevant HLA type. The ex vivo response was dominated by HLA-C-restricted CMV-specific TCR beta clonotypes, which also provided the single most frequent clonotype in two of eight donors.

The treatment or condition label, as the study defines it: in vitro stimulation with specific CMV peptide epitopes to enrich CMV-specific T cells. The sequencing machine was an Illumina HiSeq 1500. The public sequencing data were trimmed at Q25 with fastp and processed into clonotypes with MiXCR by TCRdb, which kept only in-frame beta chains. Every CDR3 protein is listed once, alongside the most common genes and DNA of its rows. The sample table shows about 890,000 distinct CDR3 sequences, and less than 40% are seen once. The ten largest account for more than 12% of the sample. The sequencing used cultured CD8+ T cells from PBMCs, collected from culture after CMV antigen stimulation. The sequence was collected from a human donor in good health (CMV status not recorded). Some clones in this sample may be carry-over from other donors' samples.

The CDR3 protein sequence reads: CASSIYWNTEAFF. The DNA is TGTGCCAGTAGTATTTATTGGAACACTGAAGCTTTCTTT. This chain joins TRBV19 to TRBJ1-1; the D gene cannot be resolved reliably. Reading the germline V gene (reference sequence) gives CDR1 LNHDA and CDR2 SQIVND. V is pared back by 3 bases and J by 1 base, with 6 bases lying between the germline termini. The CDR3 spans 13 residues, from the cysteine through the phenylalanine. The kept DNA is CDR3 alone, 39 bases in frame from the first base.